The 7 T cell receptor beta chains listed next were all sequenced from one sample in a study of blood T cell repertoires in COVID-19. Using immunoSEQ multiplex PCR, the repertoire was profiled, and TCRdb retains in-frame clones only, with some absent. This sample yields a few hundred thousand clones, of which 85% are seen a single time; approximately 3.7% belongs to the top ten. The sample comprised peripheral blood. All receptors come from a woman aged 18 to 35 with acute or convalescent COVID-19.

The chain uses TRBV28 and TRBJ2-7, with 7 positions matching TRBD2. With V trimmed by 3 bases and J by 0 bases, 8 bases remained unmatched. This CDR3 is built from 16 residues. Germline V gives CDR1 MDHEN, CDR2 SYDVKM. The DNA for the CDR3 is TGTGCCAGCAGTTTTGGAGCCCTAGCGGACTCCTACGAGCAGTACTTC. Its translation is CASSFGALADSYEQYF.

V and J are TRBV28 and TRBJ2-1, with TRBD2 identical over 10 bases. V shed 11 bases and J 7 bases; nucleotides not matched to a gene: 20. Germline-derived CDR1 and CDR2 are MDHEN and SYDVKM. The CDR3 is 17 residues long. CDR3 loop: CAVVPGASGSRRNEQFF. CDR3 nucleotides: TGTGCCGTAGTCCCGGGGGCTAGCGGGAGTAGAAGGAATGAGCAGTTCTTC.

This clone was detected a few times. J is TRBJ2-7 and V is TRBV10-3; 8 nucleotides agree with TRBD1. Germline trimming cut 8 bases from V and 6 bases from J; bases unmatched to any gene: 12. CDR1 and CDR2 (germline): ENHRY, SYGVKD. This CDR3 is 14 amino acids long. The CDR3 loop reads CAISAQGVTLEQYF. Here the CDR3 DNA reads TGTGCCATCTCGGCACAGGGGGTTACCCTCGAGCAGTACTTC.

J is TRBJ1-2 and V is TRBV5-6, with 7 bases matching TRBD1. V gave up 4 bases and J gave up 2 bases; unmatched junction bases: 8. CDR1 and CDR2 from the germline V gene are SGHDT and YYEEEE. The CDR3 runs 15 residues. CDR3 sequence (DNA): TGTGCCAGCAGCGCGGTACGACAGGGCAACTATGGCTACACCTTC. Encoded protein: CASSAVRQGNYGYTF.

The chain has TRBV19 and TRBJ2-7; D is perhaps TRBD2 (6 bases). V dropped 5 bases and J dropped 2 bases, with 16 bases sitting between them. The CDR3 sequence is 15 residues long. Germline CDR1 is LNHDA and CDR2 is SQIVND (reference sequence). CDR3 sequence: CASSSPGGAAYEQYF. CDR3 in DNA: TGTGCCAGTAGTTCCCCCGGAGGGGCCGCCTACGAGCAGTACTTC.

On this clone: An end of the junction does not agree with germline; a read error may underlie this. The chain joins TRBV5-6 to TRBJ1-1; D ambiguous. CDR1 and CDR2 (germline): SGHDT, YYEEEE. The CDR3 is made up of 15 amino acids. The DNA of the CDR3 is TGTGCCAACAGCTTGTTGGTACGAGAGAACACTGAAGCTTTCTTT. Translation: CANSLLVRENTEAFF. The entire variable domain, with the rest obtained from reference TRBV5-6 and TRBJ1-1, is as follows: DAGVTQSPTHLIKTRGQQVTLRCSPKSGHDTVSWYQQALGQGPQFIFQYYEEEERQRGNFPDRFSGHQFPNYSSELNVNALLLGDSALYLCANSLLVRENTEAFFGQGTRLTVV.

The genes are TRBV4-1 and TRBJ2-1; TRBD2 matches 11 bases. V shed 6 bases and J 6 bases; nucleotides not matched to a gene: 10. The length of the CDR3 is 16 residues. The germline CDR1 and CDR2 sequences are MGHRA and YSYEKL. The CDR3 here is CASSRFVAGGFNEQFF. Here the CDR3 DNA reads TGCGCCAGCAGTCGCTTCGTAGCGGGAGGGTTCAATGAGCAGTTCTTC.